The TCR beta chain under discussion was sequenced for a study of cytomegalovirus exposure and HLA in healthy donors. For the study at large: The roughly 100 million unique TCR beta sequences, from about 179 million T cells, were found by an earlier analysis. Study results and caveats: For TCR beta chains, V- and J-gene trimming was later linked to a missense DCLRE1C variant. The listing of 150 to 200 TCR beta chains classed them as cytomegalovirus-associated. Reportedly, diagnosis of cytomegalovirus status by the classifier showed high specificity and sensitivity.

This clone was detected only a few times. No antigen is known for it. CDR3 length: 14 amino acids. Trimming took off 1 base at V and 0 bases at J, with 5 bases between the two ends. Per germline, CDR1 SGHTA and CDR2 FQGTGA. This PCR relied on a set of 60 Vbeta primers and 13 Jbeta primers. Method: immunoSEQ multiplex PCR; TCRdb's copy keeps in-frame clones and lacks some. The table records 140,000 to 150,000 clones, around 79% of them present only once. The source material was PBMCs. The receptor was derived from a woman in her 30s in good health and CMV-seronegative. J is TRBJ2-3 and V is TRBV7-3; D ambiguous. The CDR3 reads CASSLIPSTDTQYF. The CDR3 DNA reads TGTGCCAGCAGCTTAATCCCTAGCACAGATACGCAGTATTTT.